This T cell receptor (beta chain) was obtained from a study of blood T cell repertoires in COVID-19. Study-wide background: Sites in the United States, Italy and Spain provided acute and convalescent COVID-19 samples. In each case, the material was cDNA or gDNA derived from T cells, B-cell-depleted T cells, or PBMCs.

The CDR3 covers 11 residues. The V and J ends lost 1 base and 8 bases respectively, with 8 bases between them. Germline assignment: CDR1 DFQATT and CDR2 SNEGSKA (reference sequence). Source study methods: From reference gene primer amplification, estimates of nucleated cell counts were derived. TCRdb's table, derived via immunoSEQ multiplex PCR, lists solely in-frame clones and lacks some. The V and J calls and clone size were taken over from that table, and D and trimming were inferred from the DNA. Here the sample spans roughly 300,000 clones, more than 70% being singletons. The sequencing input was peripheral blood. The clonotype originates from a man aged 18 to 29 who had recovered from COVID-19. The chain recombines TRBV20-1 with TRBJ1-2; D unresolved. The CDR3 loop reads CSARASEGYTF. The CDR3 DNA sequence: TGCAGTGCTAGAGCTTCGGAGGGCTACACCTTC.